The T cell receptor (beta chain) under discussion was sequenced for a study of response to subunit inactivated influenza vaccine. This clonotype has only a few counts. CDR1 and CDR2 from the germline V gene are SGHTA and FQGNSA. Trimming pared 3 bases from V and 7 bases from J, leaving 16 bases between. The CDR3 spans 14 residues. TCRdb re-called the RT-PCR reads through MiXCR, storing one row per CDR3 protein. The sample contains about 160,000 distinct CDR3 sequences, 11% of which appear only once. This specimen was non-naive T cells sorted from PBMCs, taken 35 to 45 days after vaccination. V is TRBV7-2 and J is TRBJ2-7; D perhaps matches TRBD2 (5 bases). The TCR comes from a man aged 45-65 years who received an inactivated influenza vaccine. This chain's CDR3 is CASSFSGYDREQYF. Here the CDR3 DNA reads TGTGCCAGCAGCTTTTCGGGATACGATCGGGAGCAGTACTTC.